This entry lists 15 T cell receptor beta chains sequenced from one sample in a study of blood T cell repertoires in COVID-19. This table comes from immunoSEQ multiplex PCR, and its TCRdb copy is limited to in-frame clones, with some not included. The table has 25,000 to 30,000 clones, over 85% seen once. The sample taken for sequencing was peripheral blood. The receptors stem from a man aged 70-80 years with active or convalescent COVID-19.

Note on this clone: At one of its ends the junction is not consistent with the germline gene, which may arise from a read error. The chain recombines TRBV14 with TRBJ1-1, with D perhaps matching TRBD1 (6 bases). CDR1 is SGHDN, CDR2 FVKESK, per germline. CDR3 size: 13 residues. The CDR3 DNA reads as TGTGCCAGCAGATACGGACAGAACGCTGAAGCTTTCTTT. It codes for CASRYGQNAEAFF.

The chain employs TRBV5-1 and TRBJ2-1, with D possibly matching TRBD1 (5 bases). This CDR3 region has 15 residues. V lost 0 bases and J lost 5, with 12 bases in between. CDR1 is SGHRS, CDR2 YFSETQ, per germline. CDR3 DNA: TGCGCCAGCAGCTTGGATGGACACCTGAACAATGAGCAGTTCTTC. Translated: CASSLDGHLNNEQFF.

This chain uses TRBV9 with TRBJ1-2; 11 bases fit TRBD1. CDR1 is SGDLS, CDR2 YYNGEE, per germline. V lost 2 bases to trimming and J lost 7 bases; unmatched junction nucleotides: 4. This CDR3 contains 14 residues. In DNA, the CDR3 is TGTGCCAGCAGCGTCGGGACAGGGGGATCTGGCTACACCTTC. Its translation is CASSVGTGGSGYTF.

This chain connects TRBV29-1 to TRBJ2-7, with 7 bases fitting TRBD1. The V and J ends lost 5 bases and 7 bases, in that order; junction bases with no gene match: 11. The germline CDR1 and CDR2 sequences are SQVTM and ANQGSEA. The CDR3 runs to 13 residues. The CDR3 coding sequence is TGCAGCGTTCTCGGACAGGCGGCCGGGGAGCAGTACTTC. It specifies CSVLGQAAGEQYF.

The V gene is TRBV6-5, the J gene TRBJ1-6; possibly TRBD1 for D (6 bases). This CDR3 has 15 residues. V was clipped by 4 bases and J by 4 bases, with 11 bases between them. Germline V CDR1 and CDR2: MNHEY, SVGAGI. The CDR3 sequence is CASSFRQVYNSPLHF. The CDR3 DNA sequence: TGTGCCAGCAGTTTTCGACAGGTTTATAATTCACCCCTCCACTTT.

This chain connects TRBV6-5 to TRBJ1-5, with 7 bases fitting TRBD1. With 0 bases clipped from V and 14 bases from J, the junction kept 7 bases outside the gene matches. The CDR3 has 13 amino acids. Germline V CDR1 and CDR2: MNHEY, SVGAGI. The CDR3 here is CASSYSIGRGEHF. The CDR3 nucleotides are TGTGCCAGCAGTTACTCGATCGGCAGGGGGGAGCATTTT.

V usage is TRBV3-1 (or the pseudogene TRBV3-2) and J usage is TRBJ2-1; 8 positions match TRBD2. The CDR3 covers 15 residues. CDR1 LGHDT and CDR2 YNNKEL come from the germline V gene (reference sequence). V lost 3 bases, J lost 4 bases, and 5 bases stayed unmatched. CDR3 coding DNA: TGTGCCAGCAGCCAGCCGGGACTAGGTTACAATGAGCAGTTCTTC. This gives the protein CASSQPGLGYNEQFF.

The V gene is TRBV3-1 (or the pseudogene TRBV3-2), the J gene TRBJ1-6, with a tentative D call TRBD1 (5 bases). The CDR3 contains 15 residues. Trimming took off 3 bases at V and 4 bases at J, with 10 bases between the two ends. Germline CDR1 LGHDT, CDR2 YNNKEL (reference sequence). DNA for the CDR3: TGTGCCAGCAGCCAGGCTCAGGGTTATAATTCACCCCTCCACTTT. Its translation: CASSQAQGYNSPLHF.

This chain joins TRBV5-4 and TRBJ2-1, with TRBD2 matching 8 bases. The germline V gene encodes CDR1 SGHNT and CDR2 YYREEE (reference sequence). The V segment lost 7 bases and the J segment 7 bases; nucleotides outside the gene matches: 10. The CDR3 loop spans 14 amino acids. The CDR3 DNA follows: TGTGCCAGCGCGGCGGGAGGCCCTATTAATGAGCAGTTCTTC. Its translation: CASAAGGPINEQFF.

V gene TRBV2 combines with J gene TRBJ1-1, with a weak D call TRBD1 (6 bases). Germline assignment: CDR1 SNHLY and CDR2 FYNNEI. V was clipped by 6 bases and J by 1 base, with 9 bases between them. The CDR3 spans 13 residues. In DNA form, the CDR3 reads TGTGCCAGCAGGACAGGCGGGAACACTGAAGCTTTCTTT. Translating it yields CASRTGGNTEAFF.

The chain recombines TRBV5-4 with TRBJ2-5, with TRBD2 matching over 7 bases. The junction had 5 bases not matched to a gene; V was cut back by 4 bases and J by 2 bases. This CDR3 spans 14 amino acids. Germline-derived CDR1 and CDR2 are SGHNT and YYREEE (reference sequence). This CDR3 reads CASSRGLEQETQYF. The CDR3 region has the DNA TGTGCCAGCAGCCGTGGACTAGAACAAGAGACCCAGTACTTC.

DNA of the CDR3: TGTGCCAGTAGTATTCGAGGGAGCGGCTACACCTTC. Residues: CASSIRGSGYTF. This chain uses TRBV19 with TRBJ1-2, with D unresolved. With 3 bases removed from V and 8 bases from J, the gap between germline ends came to 10 bases. This CDR3 is built from 12 residues. Germline V lookup: CDR1 LNHDA, CDR2 SQIVND (reference sequence).

V usage is TRBV29-1 and J usage is TRBJ2-7; 7 nucleotides agree with TRBD2. CDR1 and CDR2 (germline): SQVTM, ANQGSEA. Trimming took 4 bases from V and 3 from J; bases not matched to a gene: 0. This CDR3 contains 11 residues. CDR3 DNA: TGCAGCGTTGGGGGGGGCTACGAGCAGTACTTC. It encodes CSVGGGYEQYF.

The chain combines TRBV6-6 with TRBJ1-2; 9 positions match TRBD1. V lost 5 bases to trimming and J lost 5 bases; unmatched junction nucleotides: 12. The CDR3 contains 16 residues. Germline loops: CDR1 MNHNY, CDR2 SVGAGI (reference sequence). Here the CDR3 reads CASSKGSPGQGYGYTF. CDR3 DNA: TGTGCCAGCAGTAAAGGATCACCGGGACAGGGATATGGCTACACCTTC.

The chain is built from TRBV7-3 and TRBJ2-1; TRBD2 matches at 12 bases. The germline V gene has CDR1 SGHTA and CDR2 FQGTGA. V lost 5 bases and J lost 2; bases outside the gene matches: 4. CDR3 size: 16 residues. This CDR3 reads CASSQTSGGTYNEQFF. DNA of the CDR3: TGTGCCAGCAGCCAAACTAGCGGGGGGACCTACAATGAGCAGTTCTTC.